This T cell receptor beta chain was recovered during a study of shared clonotypes between healthy human individuals. Study information: Three CD4 naive, three CD4 memory, two CD8 naive and one CD8 memory plate were used per donor.

The study's findings and limits: Specimens sampled were limited to blood, with tissue repertoires likely differing. All-four-donor shared clonotypes had higher generation probabilities than non-shared clonotypes did.

Authors' analysis steps: Junction-only sequences without quality scores were provided by ImmunoSEQ, so filtering was different. Repertoires were generated with immunoSEQ multiplex PCR, while TCRdb's copy carries only in-frame clones and drops some. That table gives V, J and clone size, and the DNA gave D and trimming. The profile shows about 1,900,000 clones, around 96% of them singletons. Of note for this clone: The antigen remains undetermined.

In the naive CD8 group, cells lacked CD45RO and were positively selected for CCR7, so terminally differentiated effector memory CD45RA+ cells were left out. The receptor was derived from a young man in good health. The sequencing input was naive CD8+ T cells sorted from blood.

CDR3 bases: TGTGCCAGCAGTTTCATAGCGATTACGAATGAGCAGTTCTTC. Its protein product is CASSFIAITNEQFF. This chain uses TRBV28 with TRBJ2-1; possibly TRBD2 for D (5 bases). This CDR3 comprises 14 residues. Germline V gives CDR1 MDHEN, CDR2 SYDVKM. Trimming took 3 bases from V and 7 from J, leaving 13 bases between them.